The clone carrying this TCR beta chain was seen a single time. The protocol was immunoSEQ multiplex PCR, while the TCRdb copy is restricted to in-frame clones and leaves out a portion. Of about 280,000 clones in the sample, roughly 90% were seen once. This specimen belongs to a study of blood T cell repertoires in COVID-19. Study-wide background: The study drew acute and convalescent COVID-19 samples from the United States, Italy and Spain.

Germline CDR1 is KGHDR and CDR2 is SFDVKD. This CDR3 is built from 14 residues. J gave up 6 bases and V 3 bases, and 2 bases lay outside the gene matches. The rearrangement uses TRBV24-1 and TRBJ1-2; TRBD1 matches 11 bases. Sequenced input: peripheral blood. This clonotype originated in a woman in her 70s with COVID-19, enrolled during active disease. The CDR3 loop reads CATSDGTGGDGYTF. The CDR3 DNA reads TGTGCCACCAGTGATGGGACAGGGGGTGATGGCTACACCTTC.